The TCR beta chain under discussion was sequenced for a study of blood T cells in healthy people across ages. This clonotype was counted between two and nine times. A sample-barcoded 5' primer and a J-beta primer mix were used in a second PCR of roughly 6 to 12 cycles. TCRdb ran MiXCR on the 5' RACE reads and lists one entry per CDR3 protein. Found here are 600,000 or so distinct CDR3 sequences, approximately 21% of them singletons; the top ten hold 3.5% to 4%. Aged roughly 6 to 90, donors were systemically healthy Caucasians from Russia. Extracted total RNA amounted to at least 5.5 micrograms for each sample. The CDR3 totals 14 residues. The V gene's germline CDR1 is SGHRS and CDR2 YFSETQ. V lost 4 bases to trimming and J lost 2 bases, with 12 bases between them.

The chain combines TRBV5-1 with TRBJ1-1; unclear D gene. Specimen: blood. The clonotype originates from a man aged 70 or older in good health. The CDR3 region is CASSNDYSNTEAFF. The CDR3 DNA reads as TGCGCCAGCAGCAACGATTACAGTAACACTGAAGCTTTCTTT.